The clone carrying this T cell receptor beta chain was counted at least ten times. Its antigen remains unidentified. TCRdb fed the 5' RACE reads into MiXCR, producing one record per CDR3 protein. In the table there are 80,000 to 100,000 distinct CDR3 sequences, 8% to 10% of which are singletons. The record originates from a study of CD8 T cells in ankylosing spondylitis. This CDR3 comprises 15 residues. With V trimmed by 1 base and J by 4 bases, 6 bases remained unmatched. CDR1 is DFQATT and CDR2 is SNEGSKA in the germline V gene (reference sequence). Whole-study results and caveats: What seemed typical of ankylosing spondylitis blood was a TCR beta motif built from roughly eight highly homologous variants. A subset of motif variants has previously been described in the synovial fluid and blood of reactive arthritis. Disease-linked clones reportedly showed significant enrichment in matched ankylosing spondylitis synovial fluid. Clones that were linked to disease were CD8+ and were relatively rare in peripheral blood.

The origin of this receptor is a male donor with ankylosing spondylitis or in good health (not recorded which). The chain uses TRBV20-1 and TRBJ2-7; 11 bases line up with TRBD2. Sequencing input: blood, either unsorted or a sorted T cell fraction (not recorded which). CDR3: CSARGLAGGKYEQYF. Written as DNA, the CDR3 is TGCAGTGCTAGAGGGCTAGCGGGGGGTAAATACGAGCAGTACTTC.